This T cell receptor (beta chain) comes out of a study of hypomethylating agent response in myelodysplastic syndrome. V gave up 2 bases and J gave up 6 bases, with 7 bases separating them. Germline CDR1 and CDR2: LNHDA and SQIVND (reference sequence). CDR3 length: 13 amino acids. Clones were sequenced by immunoSEQ multiplex PCR, and TCRdb holds only the in-frame ones, with some missing. The sample yields 5,800 or so clones, more than 80% seen once. Only a few counts were recorded for this clone. The sequences come from bone marrow, collected before or after starting hypomethylating agent treatment for myelodysplastic syndrome (not recorded which). The TCR comes from a human donor with myelodysplastic syndrome. The chain couples TRBV19 to TRBJ2-2; no clear D gene. CDR3 DNA sequence: TGTGCCAGTAGTATAATCGGTCCCGGGGAGCTGTTTTTT. This codes for CASSIIGPGELFF. The variable domain in full, completed from reference TRBV19 and TRBJ2-2, reads DGGITQSPKYLFRKEGQNVTLSCEQNLNHDAMYWYRQDPGQGLRLIYYSQIVNDFQKGDIAEGYSVSREKKESFPLTVTSAQKNPTAFYLCASSIIGPGELFFGEGSRLTVL.